A selection of T cell receptor beta chains follows, all from one sample in a study of control samples from healthy donors and cancer patients. Repertoires were generated with immunoSEQ multiplex PCR, while TCRdb's copy carries only in-frame clones and drops some. The sample lists about 21,000 clones; around four fifths were seen once. Input material: PBMCs. The receptors stem from a man aged 60 to 69 with colorectal cancer. The CDR3 runs from the conserved cysteine through the conserved F or W. The order of the fields is D gene, J gene, clone size, V gene, CDR3 protein, CDR3 DNA. A D gene is named only where the DNA matches it firmly. Clone size appears in some rows only: once, few, many, or a class for an expanded clone.

D: NA
J: TRBJ2-2
size: NA
V: TRBV6-1
CDR3: CASSEGSIGELFF
DNA: TGTGCCAGCAGTGAAGGGAGCATCGGGGAGCTGTTTTTT

D: TRBD2
J: TRBJ2-3
size: NA
V: TRBV11-2
CDR3: CASSLPGGFTDTQYF
DNA: TGTGCCAGCAGCTTACCGGGGGGGTTCACAGATACGCAGTATTTT

D: TRBD1
J: TRBJ2-1
size: NA
V: TRBV30
CDR3: CAWLRDRVYNEQFF
DNA: TGTGCCTGGCTCCGGGACAGGGTGTACAATGAGCAGTTCTTC

D: NA
J: TRBJ2-7
size: once
V: TRBV11-2
CDR3: CASSLGQNYEQYF
DNA: TGTGCCAGCAGCTTAGGACAGAACTACGAGCAGTACTTC

D: NA
J: TRBJ1-3
size: NA
V: TRBV30
CDR3: CAWSREGGAWGNTIYF
DNA: TGTGCCTGGAGCAGGGAGGGGGGCGCGTGGGGAAACACCATATATTTT

D: TRBD1
J: TRBJ1-2
size: once
V: TRBV11-2
CDR3: CASSLAGGGGYTF
DNA: TGTGCCAGCAGCTTAGCAGGGGGCGGCGGCTACACCTTC

D: TRBD2
J: TRBJ2-5
size: NA
V: TRBV19
CDR3: CASSLTSGGAVEAQYF
DNA: TGTGCCAGTAGTCTCACTAGCGGGGGGGCCGTCGAGGCCCAGTACTTC

D: TRBD1
J: TRBJ1-2
size: NA
V: TRBV6-5
CDR3: CASSLEGTGPYGYTF
DNA: TGTGCCAGCAGCTTGGAAGGGACAGGGCCCTATGGCTACACCTTC

D: NA
J: TRBJ2-3
size: NA
V: TRBV6-1
CDR3: CASSDAADTQYF
DNA: TGTGCCAGCAGTGACGCAGCAGATACGCAGTATTTT

D: TRBD2
J: TRBJ2-5
size: NA
V: TRBV9
CDR3: CASSVEGRGEETQYF
DNA: TGTGCCAGCAGCGTAGAGGGTCGGGGGGAAGAGACCCAGTACTTC

D: TRBD1
J: TRBJ1-4
size: NA
V: TRBV7-2
CDR3: CASSGATGRNEKLFF
DNA: TGTGCCAGCAGCGGTGCGACAGGGCGGAATGAAAAACTGTTTTTT

D: NA
J: TRBJ1-2
size: NA
V: TRBV29-1
CDR3: CSVEARTYFNYGYTF
DNA: TGCAGCGTTGAAGCCCGGACCTATTTCAACTATGGCTACACCTTC

D: TRBD2
J: TRBJ2-5
size: NA
V: TRBV5-4
CDR3: CASSLRLAGGKGETQYF
DNA: TGTGCCAGCAGCTTGAGACTAGCGGGGGGGAAAGGAGAGACCCAGTACTTC

D: TRBD1
J: TRBJ1-5
size: NA
V: TRBV19
CDR3: CASSLGQGLGQPQHF
DNA: TGTGCCAGTAGCTTGGGACAGGGGTTAGGACAGCCCCAGCATTTT

D: NA
J: TRBJ1-1
size: NA
V: TRBV14
CDR3: CASTPETGRPITEAFF
DNA: TGTGCCAGCACCCCAGAGACGGGACGTCCTATCACTGAAGCTTTCTTT

D: NA
J: TRBJ1-4
size: NA
V: TRBV4-1
CDR3: CASSGQKVTTNEKLFF
DNA: TGCGCCAGCAGCGGGCAGAAAGTTACAACTAATGAAAAACTGTTTTTT

D: NA
J: TRBJ1-1
size: NA
V: TRBV29-1
CDR3: CSVETWGIDTEAFF
DNA: TGCAGCGTAGAGACGTGGGGAATCGACACTGAAGCTTTCTTT

D: TRBD1
J: TRBJ1-4
size: NA
V: TRBV5-1
CDR3: CASSYEGTVNEKLFF
DNA: TGCGCCAGCAGCTATGAAGGGACAGTCAATGAAAAACTGTTTTTT

D: TRBD1
J: TRBJ1-1
size: few
V: TRBV28
CDR3: CASSFLTGAGTEAFF
DNA: TGTGCCAGCAGTTTCCTGACAGGGGCGGGCACTGAAGCTTTCTTT

D: TRBD1
J: TRBJ1-2
size: once
V: TRBV10-3
CDR3: CAINRGQGADGYTF
DNA: TGTGCCATCAATAGGGGACAGGGGGCTGATGGCTACACCTTC

D: TRBD1
J: TRBJ1-1
size: NA
V: TRBV19
CDR3: CASSPGQGANTEAFF
DNA: TGTGCCAGTAGTCCCGGACAGGGGGCTAACACTGAAGCTTTCTTT

D: NA
J: TRBJ2-1
size: NA
V: TRBV30
CDR3: CAWRPTGSYNEQFF
DNA: TGTGCCTGGAGGCCTACCGGCTCCTACAATGAGCAGTTCTTC

D: NA
J: TRBJ1-1
size: NA
V: TRBV12-3/TRBV12-4
CDR3: CASSFSQNTEAFF
DNA: TGTGCCAGCAGTTTTAGCCAGAACACTGAAGCTTTCTTT

D: TRBD1
J: TRBJ2-7
size: NA
V: TRBV7-9
CDR3: CASEAGGFSYEQYF
DNA: TGTGCCAGCGAAGCAGGGGGTTTCTCCTACGAGCAGTACTTC

D: TRBD1
J: TRBJ2-5
size: NA
V: TRBV5-1
CDR3: CASSLSTVGAGGQETQYF
DNA: TGCGCCAGCAGCTTGTCGACGGTGGGGGCAGGGGGCCAAGAGACCCAGTACTTC

D: NA
J: TRBJ1-5
size: NA
V: TRBV2
CDR3: CASSPPGDPWDSNQPQHF
DNA: TGTGCCAGCAGTCCCCCAGGGGATCCTTGGGATAGCAATCAGCCCCAGCATTTT

D: TRBD2
J: TRBJ2-1
size: NA
V: TRBV10-3
CDR3: CAISSGTSGVVSYNEQFF
DNA: TGTGCCATCAGTTCCGGGACTAGCGGGGTTGTGTCCTACAATGAGCAGTTCTTC

D: NA
J: TRBJ1-1
size: NA
V: TRBV21-1
CDR3: CASSKTGATNTEAFF
DNA: TGTGCCAGCAGCAAAACGGGGGCTACGAACACTGAAGCTTTCTTT

D: NA
J: TRBJ2-7
size: few
V: TRBV5-4
CDR3: CASSLAQGREQYF
DNA: TGTGCCAGCAGCTTGGCCCAGGGACGCGAGCAGTACTTC

D: TRBD1
J: TRBJ2-1
size: NA
V: TRBV6-6
CDR3: CASNHLGQHATEQFF
DNA: TGTGCCAGCAACCACCTGGGACAGCACGCGACCGAGCAGTTCTTC

D: NA
J: TRBJ2-3
size: NA
V: TRBV4-3
CDR3: CASSQELIVTDTQYF
DNA: TGCGCCAGCAGCCAAGAGTTAATAGTCACAGATACGCAGTATTTT

D: NA
J: TRBJ1-5
size: few
V: TRBV5-1
CDR3: CASSLEAGNQPQHF
DNA: TGCGCCAGCAGCTTGGAGGCAGGGAATCAGCCCCAGCATTTT

D: NA
J: TRBJ1-2
size: NA
V: TRBV5-1
CDR3: CASSRNRQTNYGYTF
DNA: TGCGCCAGCAGCCGGAACCGACAGACTAACTATGGCTACACCTTC

D: NA
J: TRBJ2-7
size: NA
V: TRBV5-1
CDR3: CASSLIGQGEQYF
DNA: TGCGCCAGCAGCTTGATCGGGCAGGGGGAGCAGTACTTC

D: NA
J: TRBJ2-5
size: NA
V: TRBV24-1
CDR3: CATSDGGQGPGRTQYF
DNA: TGTGCCACCAGTGATGGGGGGCAGGGGCCGGGTCGGACCCAGTACTTC

D: TRBD1
J: TRBJ1-1
size: NA
V: TRBV27
CDR3: CASSTRTGGTEAFF
DNA: TGTGCCAGCAGCACGCGGACAGGGGGCACTGAAGCTTTCTTT